The 16 T cell receptor beta chains presented below share a single source sample, sequenced in a study of blood T cell repertoires in COVID-19. Measured with immunoSEQ multiplex PCR; TCRdb has only the in-frame clones, and not every one. In the table there are 360,000 or so clones, approximately 89% of which are singletons. The source material was PBMCs or T cells enriched from blood (not recorded which). The receptors were sampled from a woman aged 25 to 39 who had recovered from COVID-19.

The chain has TRBV9 and TRBJ2-2; 14 positions agree with TRBD2. V shed 3 bases and J 4 bases; nucleotides not matched to a gene: 2. The germline CDR1 and CDR2 sequences are SGDLS and YYNGEE. The CDR3 extends over 16 amino acids. The CDR3, as DNA: TGTGCCAGCAGCGCGGGACTAGCGGGGGCCACCGGGGAGCTGTTTTTT. This gives the protein CASSAGLAGATGELFF.

V and J are TRBV7-2 and TRBJ2-6; D is possibly TRBD1 (5 bases). The CDR3 runs 15 residues. Germline V gene data show CDR1 as SGHTA and CDR2 as FQGNSA. V lost 1 base and J lost 2, with 6 bases in between. CDR3 coding DNA: TGTGCCAGCAGCTTAGGGGGCGCTGGGGCCAACGTCCTGACTTTC. Translating it yields CASSLGGAGANVLTF.

The table lists this clone with a few counts. The J gene is TRBJ1-6, the V gene TRBV3-1 (or the pseudogene TRBV3-2); no clear D. Germline V gene lookup returns CDR1 LGHDT and CDR2 YNNKEL (reference sequence). This CDR3 is built from 13 residues. Trimming removed 1 base from V and 7 bases from J, with 5 bases in between. The CDR3 DNA reads as TGTGCCAGCAGCCAAGCCAGAAATTCACCCCTCCACTTT. It encodes CASSQARNSPLHF.

This rearrangement joins TRBV19 to TRBJ1-5, with a weak D call TRBD1 (5 bases). The CDR3 runs 15 residues. CDR1 and CDR2 from the germline V gene are LNHDA and SQIVND (reference sequence). Trimming stripped 7 bases from V and 3 bases from J, with 16 bases between. This CDR3 is CASTLGVSDNQPQHF. CDR3 coding DNA: TGTGCCAGTACATTAGGGGTTTCTGACAATCAGCCCCAGCATTTT.

This clone was seen only once. The chain links TRBV6-1 to TRBJ2-1; maybe TRBD1 (6 bases). Between the trimmed V and J ends, which lost 0 bases and 4 bases, there was a span of 10 bases. Germline CDR1 reads MNHNS; CDR2 reads SASEGT. The CDR3 has 15 residues. The chain's CDR3 is CASSEAVGGYNEQFF. The CDR3 nucleotides read TGTGCCAGCAGTGAAGCGGTAGGGGGATACAATGAGCAGTTCTTC.

The chain couples TRBV27 to TRBJ2-4; D unclear. V was cut by 6 bases and J by 2 bases, with 11 bases left in between. CDR1 MNHEY and CDR2 SMNVEV come from the germline V gene (reference sequence). The CDR3 is 14 residues long. CDR3 DNA: TGTGCCAGCAGATCCCAGAGGACCAAAAACATTCAGTACTTC. It codes for CASRSQRTKNIQYF.

This clone was counted a single time. This rearrangement joins TRBV28 to TRBJ1-4; D gene unclear. This CDR3 is built from 15 residues. The germline gives CDR1 MDHEN, CDR2 SYDVKM. V shed 2 bases and J shed 8 bases, with 15 bases lying between them. The chain's CDR3 is CASSLLLSSNEKLFF. DNA of the CDR3: TGTGCCAGCAGTTTACTATTGTCGTCGAACGAAAAACTGTTTTTT.

In this sample, this clone turned up once. The chain is built from TRBV5-1 and TRBJ2-3; 15 nucleotides agree with TRBD2. V trimming: 4 bases; J trimming: 3 bases; junction bases outside the gene matches: 6. The V gene's germline CDR1 is SGHRS and CDR2 YFSETQ. The CDR3 is 17 amino acids. CDR3 region: CASSRSGLAGGTDTQYF. The CDR3 DNA sequence: TGCGCCAGCAGCCGTTCCGGACTAGCGGGGGGGACAGATACGCAGTATTTT.

The rearrangement joins TRBV7-3 to TRBJ2-7; 7 nucleotides match TRBD2. Germline V lookup: CDR1 SGHTA, CDR2 FQGTGA. The CDR3 runs 13 residues. V gave up 2 bases and J gave up 4 bases; unmatched junction bases: 2. DNA of the CDR3: TGTGCCAGCAGCTTAGGTAGCGGGTACGAGCAGTACTTC. Protein sequence: CASSLGSGYEQYF.

The chain links TRBV4-1 to TRBJ1-2; possible D gene TRBD1, 5 bases. The germline V gene has CDR1 MGHRA and CDR2 YSYEKL. V was trimmed by 0 bases and J by 5 bases, leaving 16 bases between them. This CDR3 comprises 16 residues. CDR3 in DNA: TGCGCCAGCAGCCAAGAATGGGGGGGGAGCATTTATGGCTACACCTTC. It translates to CASSQEWGGSIYGYTF.

This sequence joins TRBV10-2 and TRBJ1-1, with D maybe TRBD1 (6 bases). The ends were cut back, 7 bases at V and 0 bases at J, with 12 bases in the middle. The CDR3 is 14 amino acids. Germline lookup yields CDR1 WSHSY and CDR2 SAAADI. CDR3 in amino acids: CASTPGHLNTEAFF. The CDR3 DNA is TGCGCCAGCACCCCGGGACACCTGAACACTGAAGCTTTCTTT.

This chain connects TRBV30 to TRBJ1-6, with D maybe TRBD1 (5 bases). Germline CDR1 and CDR2: GTSNPN and SVGIG (reference sequence). The CDR3 is 15 amino acids. With 1 base removed from V and 7 bases from J, the gap between germline ends came to 14 bases. As DNA, the CDR3 is TGTGCCTGGAGTGGGACCCAGGGAGGGAATTCACCCCTCCACTTT. It specifies CAWSGTQGGNSPLHF. The variable domain in full, with the rest retrieved from reference TRBV30 and TRBJ1-6, is SQTIHQWPATLVQPVGSPLSLECTVEGTSNPNLYWYRQAAGRGLQLLFYSVGIGQISSEVPQNLSASRPQDRQFILSSKKLLLSDSGFYLCAWSGTQGGNSPLHFGNGTRLTVT.

The chain couples TRBV24-1 to TRBJ2-1; TRBD2 matches at 13 bases. This CDR3 has 17 amino acids. V was pared by 6 bases and J by 10 bases, with 14 bases of the junction left unmatched. Germline CDR1 KGHDR, CDR2 SFDVKD. The CDR3 DNA sequence: TGTGCCACCAGTCCTCGGACTAGCGGGAGAGGCGGAGAGGAGCAGTTCTTC. Its translation is CATSPRTSGRGGEEQFF.

The CDR3 spells CTSRERIGGFSNQPQHF. The CDR3 coding sequence is TGCACCAGCAGGGAAAGAATTGGGGGCTTCTCGAATCAGCCCCAGCATTTT. The V call is TRBV1, the J call TRBJ1-5; the D call of TRBD1 is as the table states it, not checked on the DNA. TRBV1 is reported as a pseudogene. The CDR3 runs 17 residues.

DNA of the CDR3: TGTGCCAGCAGTTTATTCGGACAGACGAATTCACCCCTCCACTTT. This sequence encodes CASSLFGQTNSPLHF. This chain joins TRBV28 and TRBJ1-6, with D possibly matching TRBD1 (6 bases). CDR3 length: 15 amino acids. CDR1 MDHEN and CDR2 SYDVKM come from the germline V gene. Trimming pared 1 base from V and 7 bases from J, leaving 11 bases between.

This rearrangement joins TRBV7-6 to TRBJ1-1; D is perhaps TRBD1 (6 bases). The V end was cut by 6 bases, the J end by 5 bases, with 22 bases between. The CDR3 length is 16 residues. Germline V CDR1 and CDR2: SGHVS, FNYEAQ. The DNA for the CDR3 is TGTGCCAGCAGTCGGGACAAGGGATCTTCTAGAACTGAAGCTTTCTTT. This translates into CASSRDKGSSRTEAFF. Using reference TRBV7-6 and TRBJ1-1 for the parts outside the CDR3, the full variable domain is GAGVSQSPRYKVTKRGQDVALRCDPISGHVSLYWYRQALGQGPEFLTYFNYEAQQDKSGLPNDRFSAERPEGSISTLTIQRTEQRDSAMYRCASSRDKGSSRTEAFFGQGTRLTVV.